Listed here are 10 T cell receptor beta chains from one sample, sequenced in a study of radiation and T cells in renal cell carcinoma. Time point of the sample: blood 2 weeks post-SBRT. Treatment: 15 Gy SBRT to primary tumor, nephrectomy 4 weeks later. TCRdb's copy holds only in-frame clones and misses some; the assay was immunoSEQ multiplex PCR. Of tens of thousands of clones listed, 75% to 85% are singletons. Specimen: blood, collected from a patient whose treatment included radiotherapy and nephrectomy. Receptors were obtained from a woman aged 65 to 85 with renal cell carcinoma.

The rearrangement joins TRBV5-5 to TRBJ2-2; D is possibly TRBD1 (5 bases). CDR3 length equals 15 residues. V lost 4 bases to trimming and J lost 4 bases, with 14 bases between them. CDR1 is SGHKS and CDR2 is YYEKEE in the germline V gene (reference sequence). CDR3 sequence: CASSPIAGATGELFF. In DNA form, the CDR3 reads TGTGCCAGCAGCCCTATTGCTGGGGCCACCGGGGAGCTGTTTTTT. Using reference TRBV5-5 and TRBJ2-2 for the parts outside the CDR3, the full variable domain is DAGVTQSPTHLIKTRGQQVTLRCSPISGHKSVSWYQQVLGQGPQFIFQYYEKEERGRGNFPDRFSARQFPNYSSELNVNALLLGDSALYLCASSPIAGATGELFFGEGSRLTVL.

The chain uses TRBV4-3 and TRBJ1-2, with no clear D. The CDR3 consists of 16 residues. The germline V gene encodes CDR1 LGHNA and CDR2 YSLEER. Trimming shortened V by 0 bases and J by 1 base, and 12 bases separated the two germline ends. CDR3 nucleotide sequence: TGCGCCAGCAGCCAAGAAAGGGCGGGTTTTAACTATGGCTACACCTTC. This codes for CASSQERAGFNYGYTF.

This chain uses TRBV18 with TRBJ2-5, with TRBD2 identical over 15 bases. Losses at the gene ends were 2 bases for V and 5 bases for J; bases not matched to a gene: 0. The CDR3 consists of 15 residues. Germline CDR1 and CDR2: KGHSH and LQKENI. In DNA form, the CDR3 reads TGTGCCAGCTCACCAGGGACTAGCGGGAGGGAGACCCAGTACTTC. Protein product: CASSPGTSGRETQYF.

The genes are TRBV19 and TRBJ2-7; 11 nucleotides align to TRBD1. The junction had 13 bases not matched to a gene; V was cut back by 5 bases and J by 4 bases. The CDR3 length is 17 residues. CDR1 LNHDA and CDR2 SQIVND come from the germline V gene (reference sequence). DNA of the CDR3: TGTGCCAGTAGTGTGCAAACTGGACAGGGGGCTTGGTACGAGCAGTACTTC. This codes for CASSVQTGQGAWYEQYF.

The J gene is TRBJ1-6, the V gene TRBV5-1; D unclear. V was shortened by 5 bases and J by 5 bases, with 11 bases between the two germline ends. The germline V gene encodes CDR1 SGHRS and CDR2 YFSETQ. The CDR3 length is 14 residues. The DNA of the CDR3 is TGCGCCAGCAGGAGCTTATTGGATAATTCACCCCTCCACTTT. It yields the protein CASRSLLDNSPLHF.

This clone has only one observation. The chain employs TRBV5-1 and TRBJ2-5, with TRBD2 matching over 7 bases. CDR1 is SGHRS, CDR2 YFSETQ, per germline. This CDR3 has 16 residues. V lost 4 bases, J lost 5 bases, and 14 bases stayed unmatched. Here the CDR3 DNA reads TGCGCCAGCAGCCTACGTCCTAGCGGAGCTGGGGAGACCCAGTACTTC. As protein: CASSLRPSGAGETQYF. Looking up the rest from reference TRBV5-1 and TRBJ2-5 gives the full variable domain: KAGVTQTPRYLIKTRGQQVTLSCSPISGHRSVSWYQQTPGQGLQFLFEYFSETQRNKGNFPGRFSGRQFSNSRSEMNVSTLELGDSALYLCASSLRPSGAGETQYFGPGTRLLVL.

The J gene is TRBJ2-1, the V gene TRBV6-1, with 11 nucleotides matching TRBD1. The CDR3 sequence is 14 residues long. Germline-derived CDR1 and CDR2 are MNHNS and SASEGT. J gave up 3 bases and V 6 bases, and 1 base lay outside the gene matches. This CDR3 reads CASSGTGGYNEQFF. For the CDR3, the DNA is TGTGCCAGCAGCGGGACAGGGGGCTACAATGAGCAGTTCTTC.

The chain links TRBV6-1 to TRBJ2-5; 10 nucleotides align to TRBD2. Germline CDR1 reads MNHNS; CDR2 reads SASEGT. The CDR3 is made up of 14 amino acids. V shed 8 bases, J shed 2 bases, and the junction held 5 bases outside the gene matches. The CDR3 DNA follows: TGTGCCAGCCTATGGACTAGCGGTCAAGAGACCCAGTACTTC. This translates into CASLWTSGQETQYF.

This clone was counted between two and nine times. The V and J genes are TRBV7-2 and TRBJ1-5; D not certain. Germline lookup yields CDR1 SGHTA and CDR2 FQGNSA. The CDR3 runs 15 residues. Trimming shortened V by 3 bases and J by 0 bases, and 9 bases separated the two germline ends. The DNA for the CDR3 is TGTGCCAGCAGCTTTGACATCTATAGCAATCAGCCCCAGCATTTT. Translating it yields CASSFDIYSNQPQHF.

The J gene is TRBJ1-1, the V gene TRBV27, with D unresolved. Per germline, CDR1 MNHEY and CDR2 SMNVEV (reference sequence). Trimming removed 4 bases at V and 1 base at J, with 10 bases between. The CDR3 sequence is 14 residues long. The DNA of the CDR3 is TGTGCCAGCAGTTATGGGATACCGAACACTGAAGCTTTCTTT. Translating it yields CASSYGIPNTEAFF.